Given below is one T cell receptor beta chain in context. The sample is drawn from a study of blood T cell repertoires in COVID-19. The CDR3 is 14 amino acids. Germline V gene lookup returns CDR1 SGHDT and CDR2 YYEEEE. The V end was cut by 4 bases, the J end by 3 bases, with 11 bases between. Only in-frame clones appear in the TCRdb table, and some are missing; sequencing was by immunoSEQ multiplex PCR. This sample has 90,000 to 100,000 clones, with around 84% found just once. The TCR sequence derives from a man between 60 and 70 years old with acute or convalescent COVID-19. The sequencing sample was made of peripheral blood. This chain uses TRBV5-6 with TRBJ2-4; TRBD1 might be the D (6 bases). In DNA, the CDR3 is TGTGCCAGCAGCCCAGGACAGCTCAAAAACATTCAGTACTTC. This encodes CASSPGQLKNIQYF. The full variable domain, its missing parts supplied by reference TRBV5-6 and TRBJ2-4, is DAGVTQSPTHLIKTRGQQVTLRCSPKSGHDTVSWYQQALGQGPQFIFQYYEEEERQRGNFPDRFSGHQFPNYSSELNVNALLLGDSALYLCASSPGQLKNIQYFGAGTRLSVL.